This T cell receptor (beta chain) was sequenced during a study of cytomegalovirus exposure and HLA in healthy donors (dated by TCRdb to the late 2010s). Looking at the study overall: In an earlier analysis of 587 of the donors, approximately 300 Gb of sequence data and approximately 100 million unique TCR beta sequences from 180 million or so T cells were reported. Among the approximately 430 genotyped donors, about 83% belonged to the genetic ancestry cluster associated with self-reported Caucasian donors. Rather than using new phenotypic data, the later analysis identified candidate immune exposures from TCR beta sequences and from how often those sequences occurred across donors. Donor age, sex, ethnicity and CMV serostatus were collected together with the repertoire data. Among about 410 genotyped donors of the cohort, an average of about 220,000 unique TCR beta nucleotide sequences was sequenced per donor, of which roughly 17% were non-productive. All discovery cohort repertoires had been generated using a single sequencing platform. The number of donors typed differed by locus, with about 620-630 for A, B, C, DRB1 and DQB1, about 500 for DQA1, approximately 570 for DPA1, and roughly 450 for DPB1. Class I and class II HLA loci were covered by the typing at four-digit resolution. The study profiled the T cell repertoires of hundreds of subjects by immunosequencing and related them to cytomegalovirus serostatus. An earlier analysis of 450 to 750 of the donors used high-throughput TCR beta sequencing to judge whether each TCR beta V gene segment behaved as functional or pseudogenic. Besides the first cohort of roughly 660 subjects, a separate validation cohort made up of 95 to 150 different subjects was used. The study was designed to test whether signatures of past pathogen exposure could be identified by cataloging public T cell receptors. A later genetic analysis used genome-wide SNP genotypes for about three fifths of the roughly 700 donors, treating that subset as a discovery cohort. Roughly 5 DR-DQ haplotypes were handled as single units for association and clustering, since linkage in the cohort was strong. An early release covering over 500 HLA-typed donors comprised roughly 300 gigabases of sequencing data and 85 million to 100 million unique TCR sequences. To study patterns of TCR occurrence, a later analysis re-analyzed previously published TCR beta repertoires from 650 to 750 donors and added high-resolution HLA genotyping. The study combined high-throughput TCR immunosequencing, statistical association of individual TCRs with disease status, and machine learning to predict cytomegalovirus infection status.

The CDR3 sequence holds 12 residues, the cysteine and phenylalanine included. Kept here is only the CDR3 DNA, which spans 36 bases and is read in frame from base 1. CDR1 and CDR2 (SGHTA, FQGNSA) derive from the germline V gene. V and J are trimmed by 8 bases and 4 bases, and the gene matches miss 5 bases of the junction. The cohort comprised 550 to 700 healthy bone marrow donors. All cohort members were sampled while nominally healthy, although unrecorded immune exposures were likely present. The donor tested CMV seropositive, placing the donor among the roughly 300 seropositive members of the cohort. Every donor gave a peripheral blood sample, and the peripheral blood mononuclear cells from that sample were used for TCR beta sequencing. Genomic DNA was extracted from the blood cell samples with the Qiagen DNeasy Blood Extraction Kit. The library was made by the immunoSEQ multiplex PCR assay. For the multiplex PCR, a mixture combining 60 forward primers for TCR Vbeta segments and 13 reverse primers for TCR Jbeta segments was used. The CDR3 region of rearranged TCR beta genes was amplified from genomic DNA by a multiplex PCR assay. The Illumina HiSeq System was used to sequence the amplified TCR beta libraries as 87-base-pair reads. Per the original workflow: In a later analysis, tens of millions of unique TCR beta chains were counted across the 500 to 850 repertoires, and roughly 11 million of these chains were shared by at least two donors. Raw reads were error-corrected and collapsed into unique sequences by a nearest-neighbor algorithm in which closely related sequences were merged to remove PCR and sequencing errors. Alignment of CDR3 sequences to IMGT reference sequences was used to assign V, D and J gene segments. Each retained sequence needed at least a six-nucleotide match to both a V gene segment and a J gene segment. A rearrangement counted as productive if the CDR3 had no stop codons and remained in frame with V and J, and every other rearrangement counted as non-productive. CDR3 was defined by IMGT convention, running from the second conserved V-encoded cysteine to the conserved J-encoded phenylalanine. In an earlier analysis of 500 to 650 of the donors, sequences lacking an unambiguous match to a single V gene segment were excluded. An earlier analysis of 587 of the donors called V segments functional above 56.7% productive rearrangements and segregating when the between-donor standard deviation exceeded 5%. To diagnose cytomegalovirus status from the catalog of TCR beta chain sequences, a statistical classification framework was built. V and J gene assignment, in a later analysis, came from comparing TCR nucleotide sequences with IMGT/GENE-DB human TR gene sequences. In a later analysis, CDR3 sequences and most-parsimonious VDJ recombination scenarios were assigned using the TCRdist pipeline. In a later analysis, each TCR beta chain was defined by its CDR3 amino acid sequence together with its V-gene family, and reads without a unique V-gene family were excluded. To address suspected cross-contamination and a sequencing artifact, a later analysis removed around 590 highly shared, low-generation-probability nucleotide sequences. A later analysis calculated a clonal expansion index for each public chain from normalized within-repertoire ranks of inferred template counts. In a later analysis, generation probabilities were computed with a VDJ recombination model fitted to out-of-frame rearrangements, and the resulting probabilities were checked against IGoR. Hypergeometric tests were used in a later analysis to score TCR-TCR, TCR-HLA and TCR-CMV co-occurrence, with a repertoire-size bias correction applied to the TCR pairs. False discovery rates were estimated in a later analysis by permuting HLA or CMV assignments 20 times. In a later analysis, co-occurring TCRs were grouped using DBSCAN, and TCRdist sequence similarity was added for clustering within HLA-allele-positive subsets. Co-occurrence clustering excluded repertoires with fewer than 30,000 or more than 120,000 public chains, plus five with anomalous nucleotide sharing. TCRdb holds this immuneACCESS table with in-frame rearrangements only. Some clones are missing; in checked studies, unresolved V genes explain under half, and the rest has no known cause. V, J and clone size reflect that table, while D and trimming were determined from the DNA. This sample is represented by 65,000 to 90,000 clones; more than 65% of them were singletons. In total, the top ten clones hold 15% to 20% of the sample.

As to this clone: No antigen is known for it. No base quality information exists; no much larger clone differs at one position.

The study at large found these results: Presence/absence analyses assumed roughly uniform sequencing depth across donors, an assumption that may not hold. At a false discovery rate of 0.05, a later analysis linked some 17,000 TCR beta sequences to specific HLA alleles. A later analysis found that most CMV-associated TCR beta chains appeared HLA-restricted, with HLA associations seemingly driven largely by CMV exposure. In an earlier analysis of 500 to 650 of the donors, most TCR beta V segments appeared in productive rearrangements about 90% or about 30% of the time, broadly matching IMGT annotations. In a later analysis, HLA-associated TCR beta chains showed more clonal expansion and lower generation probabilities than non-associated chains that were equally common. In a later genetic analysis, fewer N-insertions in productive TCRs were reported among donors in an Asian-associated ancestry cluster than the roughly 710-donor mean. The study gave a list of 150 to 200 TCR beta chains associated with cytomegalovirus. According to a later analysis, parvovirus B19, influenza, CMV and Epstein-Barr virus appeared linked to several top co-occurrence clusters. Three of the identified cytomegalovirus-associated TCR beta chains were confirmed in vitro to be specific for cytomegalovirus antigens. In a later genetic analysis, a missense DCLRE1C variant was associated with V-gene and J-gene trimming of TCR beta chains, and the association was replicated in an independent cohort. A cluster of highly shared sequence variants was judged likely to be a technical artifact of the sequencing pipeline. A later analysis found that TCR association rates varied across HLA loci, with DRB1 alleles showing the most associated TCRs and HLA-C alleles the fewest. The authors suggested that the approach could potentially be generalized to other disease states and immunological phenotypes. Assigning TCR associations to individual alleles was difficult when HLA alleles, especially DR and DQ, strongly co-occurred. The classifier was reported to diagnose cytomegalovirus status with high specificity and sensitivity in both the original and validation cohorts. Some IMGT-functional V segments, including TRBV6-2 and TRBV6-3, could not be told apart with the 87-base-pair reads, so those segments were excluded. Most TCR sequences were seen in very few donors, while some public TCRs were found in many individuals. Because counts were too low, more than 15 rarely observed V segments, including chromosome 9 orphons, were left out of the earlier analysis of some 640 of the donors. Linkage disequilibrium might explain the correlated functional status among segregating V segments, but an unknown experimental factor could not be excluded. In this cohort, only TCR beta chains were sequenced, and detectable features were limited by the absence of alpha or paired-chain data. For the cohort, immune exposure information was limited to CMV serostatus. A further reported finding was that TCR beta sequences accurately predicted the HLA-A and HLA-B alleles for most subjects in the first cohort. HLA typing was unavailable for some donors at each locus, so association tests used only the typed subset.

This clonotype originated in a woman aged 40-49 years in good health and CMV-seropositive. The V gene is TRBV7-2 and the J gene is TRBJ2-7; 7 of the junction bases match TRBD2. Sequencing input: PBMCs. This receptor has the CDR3 CASGGGGYEQYF. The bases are TGTGCCAGCGGTGGGGGGGGATACGAGCAGTACTTC. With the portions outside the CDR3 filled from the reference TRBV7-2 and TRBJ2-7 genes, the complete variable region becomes GAGVSQSPSNKVTEKGKDVELRCDPISGHTALYWYRQSLGQGLEFLIYFQGNSAPDKSGLPSDRFSAERTGGSVSTLTIQRTQQEDSAVYLCASGGGGYEQYFGPGTRLTVT.